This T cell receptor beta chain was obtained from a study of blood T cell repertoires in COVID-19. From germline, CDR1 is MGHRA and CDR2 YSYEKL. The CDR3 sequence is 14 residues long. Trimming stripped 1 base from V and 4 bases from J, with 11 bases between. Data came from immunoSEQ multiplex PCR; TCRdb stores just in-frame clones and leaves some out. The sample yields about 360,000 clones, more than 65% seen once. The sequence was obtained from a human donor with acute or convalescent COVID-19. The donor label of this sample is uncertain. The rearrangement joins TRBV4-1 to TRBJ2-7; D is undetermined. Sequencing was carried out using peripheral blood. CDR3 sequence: CASSQVPRQYEQYF. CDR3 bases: TGCGCCAGCAGCCAAGTACCCAGACAATACGAGCAGTACTTC.